This record concerns one T cell receptor beta chain sequence. Per the original data handling: From reference gene primer amplification, estimates of nucleated cell counts were derived. TCRdb keeps only in-frame clones here, not all; method: immunoSEQ multiplex PCR. Clone size and the V and J calls come from that table; the DNA yielded D and trimming. The data hold 200,000 to 250,000 clones, with 84% observed a single time. V lost 1 base and J lost 3, with 9 bases in between. In germline, CDR1 is ENHRY, CDR2 SYGVKD. The CDR3 is 14 amino acids. The data were taken from a study of blood T cell repertoires in COVID-19. In the study overall: COVID-19 samples, acute and convalescent, were from the United States, Italy and Spain. PBMCs, B-cell-depleted T cells, or T cells were the source of the cDNA or gDNA that made up the material.

The clonotype comes from a woman aged 55-75 years who had recovered from COVID-19. The chain recombines TRBV10-3 with TRBJ1-1, with D unresolved. Sequencing input: peripheral blood. CDR3 sequence: CAISEYGEYTEAFF. The DNA for the CDR3 is TGTGCCATCAGTGAGTATGGGGAGTACACTGAAGCTTTCTTT.